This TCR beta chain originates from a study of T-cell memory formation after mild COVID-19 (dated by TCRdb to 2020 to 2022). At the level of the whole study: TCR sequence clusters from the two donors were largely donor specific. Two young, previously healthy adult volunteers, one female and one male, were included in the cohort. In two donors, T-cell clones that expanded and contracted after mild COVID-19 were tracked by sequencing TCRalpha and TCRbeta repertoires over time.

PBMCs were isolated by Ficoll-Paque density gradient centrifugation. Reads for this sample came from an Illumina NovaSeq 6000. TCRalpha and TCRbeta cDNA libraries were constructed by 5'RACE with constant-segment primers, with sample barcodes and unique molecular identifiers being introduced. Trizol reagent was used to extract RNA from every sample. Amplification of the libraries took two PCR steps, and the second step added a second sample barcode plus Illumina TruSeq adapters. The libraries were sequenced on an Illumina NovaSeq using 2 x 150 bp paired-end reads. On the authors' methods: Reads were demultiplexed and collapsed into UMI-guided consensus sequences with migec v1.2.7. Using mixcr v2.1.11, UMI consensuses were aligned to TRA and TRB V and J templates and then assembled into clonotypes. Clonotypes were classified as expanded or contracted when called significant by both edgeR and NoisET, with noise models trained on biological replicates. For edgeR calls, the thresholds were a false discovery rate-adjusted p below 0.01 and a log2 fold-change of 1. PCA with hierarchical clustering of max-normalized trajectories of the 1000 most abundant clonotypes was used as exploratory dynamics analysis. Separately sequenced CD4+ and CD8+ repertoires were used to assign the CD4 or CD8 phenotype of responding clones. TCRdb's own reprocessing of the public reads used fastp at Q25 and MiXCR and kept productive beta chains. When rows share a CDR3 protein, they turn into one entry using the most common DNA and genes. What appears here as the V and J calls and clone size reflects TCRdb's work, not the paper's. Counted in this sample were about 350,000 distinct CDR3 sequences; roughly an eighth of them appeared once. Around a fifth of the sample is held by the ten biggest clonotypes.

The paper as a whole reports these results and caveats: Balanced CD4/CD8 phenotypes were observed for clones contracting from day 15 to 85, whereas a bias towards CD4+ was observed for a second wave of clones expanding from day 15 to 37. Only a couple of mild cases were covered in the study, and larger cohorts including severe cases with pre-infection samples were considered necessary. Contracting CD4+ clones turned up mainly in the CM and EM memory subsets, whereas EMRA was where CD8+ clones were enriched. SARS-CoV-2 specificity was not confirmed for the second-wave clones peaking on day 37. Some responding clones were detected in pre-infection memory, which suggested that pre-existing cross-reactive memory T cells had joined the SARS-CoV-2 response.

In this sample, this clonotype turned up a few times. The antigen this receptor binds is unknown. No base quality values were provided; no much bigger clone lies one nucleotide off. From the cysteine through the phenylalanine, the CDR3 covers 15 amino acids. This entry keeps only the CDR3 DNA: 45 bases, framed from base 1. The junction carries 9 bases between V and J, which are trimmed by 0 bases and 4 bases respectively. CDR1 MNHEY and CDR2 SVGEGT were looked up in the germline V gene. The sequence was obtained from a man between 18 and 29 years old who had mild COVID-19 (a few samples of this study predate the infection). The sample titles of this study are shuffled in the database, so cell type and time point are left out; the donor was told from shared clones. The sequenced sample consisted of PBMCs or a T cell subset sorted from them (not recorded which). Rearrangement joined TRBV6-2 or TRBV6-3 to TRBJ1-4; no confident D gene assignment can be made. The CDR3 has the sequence CASSYSIGDNEKLFF. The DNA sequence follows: TGTGCCAGCAGTTACTCTATCGGAGATAATGAAAAACTGTTTTTT.